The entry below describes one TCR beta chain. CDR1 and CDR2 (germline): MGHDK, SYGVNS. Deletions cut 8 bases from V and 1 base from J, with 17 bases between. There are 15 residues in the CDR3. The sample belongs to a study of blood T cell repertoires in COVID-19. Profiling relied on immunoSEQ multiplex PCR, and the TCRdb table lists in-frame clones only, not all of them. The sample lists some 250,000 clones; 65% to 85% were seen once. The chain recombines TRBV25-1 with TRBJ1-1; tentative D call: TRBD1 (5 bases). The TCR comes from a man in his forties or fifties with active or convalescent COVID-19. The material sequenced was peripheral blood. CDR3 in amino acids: CASGRREGSNTEAFF. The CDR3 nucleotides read TGTGCCAGCGGGAGACGGGAGGGGTCGAACACTGAAGCTTTCTTT.